The rows below give T cell receptor beta chains drawn from one sample of a study of cytomegalovirus exposure and HLA in healthy donors. TCRdb keeps only in-frame clones here, not all; method: immunoSEQ multiplex PCR. The sample carries hundreds of thousands of clones, around 80% recorded once. Sample: PBMCs. These receptors came from a man aged 18 to 35 in good health and CMV-seronegative. Each CDR3 is given with its conserved first and last residue. D genes are given only for firm matches. Size is stated for part of the rows, as once, few or many counts, or as a class when the clone is expanded.

J: TRBJ2-3; size: .; D: TRBD2; V: TRBV5-4; DNA: TGTGCCAGCAGCTTGGGGACTAGCGGATACACAGATACGCAGTATTTT; CDR3: CASSLGTSGYTDTQYF
J: TRBJ2-5; size: .; D: .; V: TRBV30; DNA: TGTGCCTGGAGTGGACATGTGGAGACCCAGTACTTC; CDR3: CAWSGHVETQYF
J: TRBJ2-3; size: .; D: TRBD1; V: TRBV5-4; DNA: TGTGCCAGCAGCCGACAGGGGAGCACAGATACGCAGTATTTT; CDR3: CASSRQGSTDTQYF
J: TRBJ2-6; size: few; D: .; V: TRBV7-8; DNA: TGTGCCAGCAGCTTAGGGAGGTCAGCGGGCCTCTCTGGGGCCAACGTCCTGACTTTC; CDR3: CASSLGRSAGLSGANVLTF
J: TRBJ2-1; size: .; D: .; V: TRBV5-4; DNA: TGTGCCAGCAGCCTCACCGGGACTCCAATCAATGAGCAGTTCTTC; CDR3: CASSLTGTPINEQFF
J: TRBJ1-2; size: .; D: .; V: TRBV19; DNA: TGTGCCAGCCACGGACGGGGAGATGGCTACACCTTC; CDR3: CASHGRGDGYTF
J: TRBJ2-7; size: .; D: TRBD2; V: TRBV30; DNA: TGTGCCTGGAGCCCCACCTCGGGGGGCTACGAGCAGTACTTC; CDR3: CAWSPTSGGYEQYF
J: TRBJ1-1; size: .; D: .; V: TRBV6-5; DNA: TGTGCCAGCAGTTACTCTATGGGGGGGAATACTGAAGCTTTCTTT; CDR3: CASSYSMGGNTEAFF
J: TRBJ1-1; size: .; D: .; V: TRBV7-3; DNA: TGTGCCAGCAGCTTTGCCGGAGGGAGGGGGGCTAACACTGAAGCTTTCTTT; CDR3: CASSFAGGRGANTEAFF
J: TRBJ1-1; size: .; D: TRBD1; V: TRBV10-3; DNA: TGTGCCATCAGTGGGAGGGGTGGACAGGTAACGAACACTGAAGCTTTCTTT; CDR3: CAISGRGGQVTNTEAFF
J: TRBJ2-1; size: .; D: TRBD2; V: TRBV5-5; DNA: TGTGCCAGCAGCTTCTCACTAGCGGGAGTAAACAATGAGCAGTTCTTC; CDR3: CASSFSLAGVNNEQFF
J: TRBJ2-7; size: .; D: TRBD2; V: TRBV29-1; DNA: TGCAGCGTTTTACTAGCGGACATCTCCTACGAGCAGTACTTC; CDR3: CSVLLADISYEQYF
J: TRBJ2-1; size: .; D: TRBD2; V: TRBV5-5; DNA: TGTGCCAGCAGCTTGACAGGGACTAGCGGCTCCTACAATGAGCAGTTCTTC; CDR3: CASSLTGTSGSYNEQFF
J: TRBJ1-6; size: .; D: TRBD1; V: TRBV5-1; DNA: TGCGCCAGCAGCCAAGACAGGGGGGGTTCACCCCTCCACTTT; CDR3: CASSQDRGGSPLHF
J: TRBJ2-3; size: .; D: .; V: TRBV5-1; DNA: TGCGCCAGCAGCTTGGGGACTCCTAGCACAGATACGCAGTATTTT; CDR3: CASSLGTPSTDTQYF
J: TRBJ2-7; size: .; D: TRBD1; V: TRBV19; DNA: TGTGCCAGTACCCCGACAGGGGGCTACGAGCAGTACTTC; CDR3: CASTPTGGYEQYF
J: TRBJ2-7; size: .; D: .; V: TRBV27; DNA: TGTGCCAGCAGTCCAAGGGGTCACTCCTACGAGCAGTACTTC; CDR3: CASSPRGHSYEQYF
J: TRBJ2-7; size: .; D: TRBD1; V: TRBV30; DNA: TGTGCCTGGAGTGTACTGGGACAGCTCTACGAGCAGTACTTC; CDR3: CAWSVLGQLYEQYF
J: TRBJ1-2; size: .; D: .; V: TRBV30; DNA: TGTGCCTGGAGTGTACTGCACAGGGAGAGAAATGGCTACACCTTC; CDR3: CAWSVLHRERNGYTF
J: TRBJ2-7; size: .; D: .; V: TRBV15; DNA: TGTGCCACCAGCAGAGAATCGGGAAGCTACGAGCAGTACTTC; CDR3: CATSRESGSYEQYF
J: TRBJ2-7; size: .; D: TRBD2; V: TRBV9; DNA: TGTGCCAGCAGCATTAGCGGAGCGGGGAATTACGAGCAGTACTTC; CDR3: CASSISGAGNYEQYF
J: TRBJ2-4; size: .; D: TRBD1; V: TRBV28; DNA: TGTGCCAGTCCCCCCACCTACCTGCCCCTGGGACAGGAAAAAAACATTCAGTACTTC; CDR3: CASPPTYLPLGQEKNIQYF
J: TRBJ2-7; size: .; D: .; V: TRBV5-1; DNA: TGCGCCAGCAGCGTGCCTAGCGCAGGAGCCGAGCAGTACTTC; CDR3: CASSVPSAGAEQYF
J: TRBJ2-1; size: .; D: TRBD1; V: TRBV7-3; DNA: TGTGCCAGCAGCTTATACCGGGACAGGGGTGTCAATGAGCAGTTCTTC; CDR3: CASSLYRDRGVNEQFF
J: TRBJ2-6; size: .; D: .; V: TRBV7-4; DNA: TGTGCCAGCAAGAGGGAGATATTGGGCTCTGGGGCCAACGTCCTGACTTTC; CDR3: CASKREILGSGANVLTF
J: TRBJ2-6; size: .; D: TRBD2; V: TRBV23-1; DNA: TGCGCCAGCAGCCCTACCGCGGGGGGACACTCTGGGGCCAACGTCCTGACTTTC; CDR3: CASSPTAGGHSGANVLTF
J: TRBJ1-2; size: few; D: TRBD1; V: TRBV5-4; DNA: TGTGCCAGCAGCCCGACAGGGGGCAACTATGGCTACACCTTC; CDR3: CASSPTGGNYGYTF
J: TRBJ2-1; size: .; D: TRBD2; V: TRBV7-8; DNA: TGTGCCAGCAGCCCTGGACTAGCGGGAGCTCCCCGTGAGCAGTTCTTC; CDR3: CASSPGLAGAPREQFF
J: TRBJ1-3; size: .; D: .; V: TRBV19; DNA: TGTGCCAGTAGTATAGGCGGGACCCCTGGAAACACCATATATTTT; CDR3: CASSIGGTPGNTIYF
J: TRBJ2-2; size: .; D: TRBD1; V: TRBV27; DNA: TGTGCCAGCAGTCTGACAGGGTTTGGCGGGGAGCTGTTTTTT; CDR3: CASSLTGFGGELFF
J: TRBJ1-1; size: .; D: .; V: TRBV5-1; DNA: TGCGCCAGCAGCTTGGATGTCAGGAACACTGAAGCTTTCTTT; CDR3: CASSLDVRNTEAFF
J: TRBJ2-2; size: .; D: TRBD2; V: TRBV30; DNA: TGTGCCTGGAGCCCAGGACTAGCGGGACACGGGGAGCTGTTTTTT; CDR3: CAWSPGLAGHGELFF
J: TRBJ2-6; size: .; D: .; V: TRBV7-9; DNA: TGTGCCAGCATAGTATCGGGCTCTGGGGCCAACGTCCTGACTTTC; CDR3: CASIVSGSGANVLTF